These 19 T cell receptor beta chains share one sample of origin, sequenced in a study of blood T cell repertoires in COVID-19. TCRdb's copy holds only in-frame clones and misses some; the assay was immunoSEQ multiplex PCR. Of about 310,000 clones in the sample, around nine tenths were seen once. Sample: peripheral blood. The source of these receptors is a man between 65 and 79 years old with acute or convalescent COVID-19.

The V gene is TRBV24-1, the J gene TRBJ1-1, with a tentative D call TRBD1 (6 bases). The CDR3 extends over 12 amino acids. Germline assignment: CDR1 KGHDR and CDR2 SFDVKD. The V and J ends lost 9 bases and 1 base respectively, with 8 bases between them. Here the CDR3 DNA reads TGTGCCACCCGGGGGGCGAACACTGAAGCTTTCTTT. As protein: CATRGANTEAFF.

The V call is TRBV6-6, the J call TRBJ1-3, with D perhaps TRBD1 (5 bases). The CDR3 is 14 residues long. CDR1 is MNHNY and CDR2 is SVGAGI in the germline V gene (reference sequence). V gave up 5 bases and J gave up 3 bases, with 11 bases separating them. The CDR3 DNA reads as TGTGCCAGCAGTCGGGGGGGATTTGGAAACACCATATATTTT. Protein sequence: CASSRGGFGNTIYF.

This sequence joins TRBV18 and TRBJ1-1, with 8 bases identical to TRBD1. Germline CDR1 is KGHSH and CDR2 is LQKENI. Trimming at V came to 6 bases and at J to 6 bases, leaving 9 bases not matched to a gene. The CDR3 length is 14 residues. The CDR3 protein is CASSRERQGSEAFF. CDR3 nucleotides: TGTGCCAGCTCCCGCGAACGACAGGGGTCTGAAGCTTTCTTT.

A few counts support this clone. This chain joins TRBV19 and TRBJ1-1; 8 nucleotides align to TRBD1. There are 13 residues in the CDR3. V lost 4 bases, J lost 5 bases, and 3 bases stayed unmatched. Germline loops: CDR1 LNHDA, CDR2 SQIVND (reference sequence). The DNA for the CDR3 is TGTGCCAGTAGTAAAGGACAGGGAACTGAAGCTTTCTTT. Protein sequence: CASSKGQGTEAFF.

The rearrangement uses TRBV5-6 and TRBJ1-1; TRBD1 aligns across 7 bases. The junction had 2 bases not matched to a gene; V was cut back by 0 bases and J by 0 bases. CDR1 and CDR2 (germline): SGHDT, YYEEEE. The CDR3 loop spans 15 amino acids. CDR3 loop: CASSLETGVNTEAFF. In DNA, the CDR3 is TGTGCCAGCAGCTTGGAAACAGGGGTGAACACTGAAGCTTTCTTT.

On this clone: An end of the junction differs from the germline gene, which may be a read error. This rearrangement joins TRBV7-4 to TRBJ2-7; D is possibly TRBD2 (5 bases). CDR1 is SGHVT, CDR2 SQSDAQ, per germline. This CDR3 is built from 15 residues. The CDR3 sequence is CASSLAGVSSYEQYF. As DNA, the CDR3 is TGTGCCAGCAGCCTAGCCGGGGTCAGCTCCTACGAGCAGTACTTC.

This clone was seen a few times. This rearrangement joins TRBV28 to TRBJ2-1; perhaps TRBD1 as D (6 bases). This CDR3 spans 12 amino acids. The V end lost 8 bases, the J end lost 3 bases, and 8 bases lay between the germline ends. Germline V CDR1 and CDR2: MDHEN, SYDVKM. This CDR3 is CASRTVYNEQFF. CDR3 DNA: TGTGCCAGCCGGACAGTCTACAATGAGCAGTTCTTC.

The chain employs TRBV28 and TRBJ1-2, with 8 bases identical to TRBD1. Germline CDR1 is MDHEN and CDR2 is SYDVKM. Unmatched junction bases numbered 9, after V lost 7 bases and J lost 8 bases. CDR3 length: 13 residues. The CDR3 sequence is CASIAGQGGGYTF. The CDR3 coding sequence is TGTGCCAGCATTGCCGGACAGGGCGGAGGCTACACCTTC.

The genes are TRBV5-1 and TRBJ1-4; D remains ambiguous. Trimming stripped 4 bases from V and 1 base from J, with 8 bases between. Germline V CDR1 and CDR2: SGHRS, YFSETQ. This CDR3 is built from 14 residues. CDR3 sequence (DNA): TGCGCCAGCAGCCCCGCGGGAACTAATGAAAAACTGTTTTTT. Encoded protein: CASSPAGTNEKLFF. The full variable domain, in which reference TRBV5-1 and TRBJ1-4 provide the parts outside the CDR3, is KAGVTQTPRYLIKTRGQQVTLSCSPISGHRSVSWYQQTPGQGLQFLFEYFSETQRNKGNFPGRFSGRQFSNSRSEMNVSTLELGDSALYLCASSPAGTNEKLFFGSGTQLSVL.

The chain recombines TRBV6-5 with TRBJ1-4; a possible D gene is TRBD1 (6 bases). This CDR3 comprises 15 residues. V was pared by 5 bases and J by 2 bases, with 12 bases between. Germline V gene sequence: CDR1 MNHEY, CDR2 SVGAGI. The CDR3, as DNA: TGTGCCAGCAGTCCAGGGGTTGTGACTAATGAAAAACTGTTTTTT. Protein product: CASSPGVVTNEKLFF.

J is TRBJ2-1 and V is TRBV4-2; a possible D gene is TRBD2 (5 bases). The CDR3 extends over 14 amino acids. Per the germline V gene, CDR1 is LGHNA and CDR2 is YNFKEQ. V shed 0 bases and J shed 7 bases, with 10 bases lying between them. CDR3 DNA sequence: TGTGCCAGCAGCCAAGACAGCGGTTCAAATGAGCAGTTCTTC. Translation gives CASSQDSGSNEQFF.

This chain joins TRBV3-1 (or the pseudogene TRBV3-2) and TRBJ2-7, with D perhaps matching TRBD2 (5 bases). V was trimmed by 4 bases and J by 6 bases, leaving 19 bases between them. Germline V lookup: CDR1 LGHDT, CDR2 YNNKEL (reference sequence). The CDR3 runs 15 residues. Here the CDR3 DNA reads TGTGCCAGCAGCCCCTCGCGGACTGCAGGAACCGAGCAGTACTTC. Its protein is CASSPSRTAGTEQYF.

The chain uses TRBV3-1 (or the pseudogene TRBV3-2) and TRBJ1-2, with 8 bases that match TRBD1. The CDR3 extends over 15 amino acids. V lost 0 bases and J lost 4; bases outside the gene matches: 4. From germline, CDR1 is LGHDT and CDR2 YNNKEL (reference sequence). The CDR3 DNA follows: TGTGCCAGCAGCCAAGACAGGGGGCGCTTCTATGGCTACACCTTC. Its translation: CASSQDRGRFYGYTF.

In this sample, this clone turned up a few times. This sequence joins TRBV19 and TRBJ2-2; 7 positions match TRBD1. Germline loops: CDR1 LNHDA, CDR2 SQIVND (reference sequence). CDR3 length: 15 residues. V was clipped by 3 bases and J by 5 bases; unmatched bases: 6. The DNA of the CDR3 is TGTGCCAGTAGTATCGACAGGGCCGGTACCGGGGAGCTGTTTTTT. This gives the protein CASSIDRAGTGELFF.

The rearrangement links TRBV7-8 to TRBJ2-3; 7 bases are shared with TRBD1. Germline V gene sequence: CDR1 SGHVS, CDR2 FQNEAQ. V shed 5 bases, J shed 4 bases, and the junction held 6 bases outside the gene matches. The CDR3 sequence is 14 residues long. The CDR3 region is CASSPLGGPDTQYF. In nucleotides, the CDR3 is TGTGCCAGCAGCCCTCTAGGGGGCCCAGATACGCAGTATTTT.

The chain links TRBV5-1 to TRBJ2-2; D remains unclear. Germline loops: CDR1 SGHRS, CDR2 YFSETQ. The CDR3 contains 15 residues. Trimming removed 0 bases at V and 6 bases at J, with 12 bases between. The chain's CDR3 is CASSLAARSPGELFF. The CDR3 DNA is TGCGCCAGCAGCTTGGCCGCTCGGAGCCCCGGGGAGCTGTTTTTT.

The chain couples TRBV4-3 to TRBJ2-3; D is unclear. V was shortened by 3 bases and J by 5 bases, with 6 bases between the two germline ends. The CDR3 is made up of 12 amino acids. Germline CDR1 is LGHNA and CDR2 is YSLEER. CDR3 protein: CASSHLVDTQYF. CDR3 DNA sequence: TGCGCCAGCAGCCACCTAGTAGATACGCAGTATTTT.

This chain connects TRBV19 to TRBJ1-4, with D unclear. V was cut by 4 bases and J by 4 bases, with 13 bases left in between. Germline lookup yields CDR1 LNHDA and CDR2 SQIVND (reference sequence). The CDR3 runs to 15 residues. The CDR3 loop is CASSTVEALNEKLFF. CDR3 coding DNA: TGTGCCAGTAGTACTGTAGAGGCGCTTAATGAAAAACTGTTTTTT. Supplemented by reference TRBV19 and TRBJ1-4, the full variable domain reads DGGITQSPKYLFRKEGQNVTLSCEQNLNHDAMYWYRQDPGQGLRLIYYSQIVNDFQKGDIAEGYSVSREKKESFPLTVTSAQKNPTAFYLCASSTVEALNEKLFFGSGTQLSVL.

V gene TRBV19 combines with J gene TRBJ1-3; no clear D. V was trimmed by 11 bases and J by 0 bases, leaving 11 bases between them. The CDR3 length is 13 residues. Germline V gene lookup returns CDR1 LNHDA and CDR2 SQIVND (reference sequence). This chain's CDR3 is CAPSPSSGNTIYF. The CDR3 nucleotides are TGTGCCCCTTCGCCCAGCTCTGGAAACACCATATATTTT.